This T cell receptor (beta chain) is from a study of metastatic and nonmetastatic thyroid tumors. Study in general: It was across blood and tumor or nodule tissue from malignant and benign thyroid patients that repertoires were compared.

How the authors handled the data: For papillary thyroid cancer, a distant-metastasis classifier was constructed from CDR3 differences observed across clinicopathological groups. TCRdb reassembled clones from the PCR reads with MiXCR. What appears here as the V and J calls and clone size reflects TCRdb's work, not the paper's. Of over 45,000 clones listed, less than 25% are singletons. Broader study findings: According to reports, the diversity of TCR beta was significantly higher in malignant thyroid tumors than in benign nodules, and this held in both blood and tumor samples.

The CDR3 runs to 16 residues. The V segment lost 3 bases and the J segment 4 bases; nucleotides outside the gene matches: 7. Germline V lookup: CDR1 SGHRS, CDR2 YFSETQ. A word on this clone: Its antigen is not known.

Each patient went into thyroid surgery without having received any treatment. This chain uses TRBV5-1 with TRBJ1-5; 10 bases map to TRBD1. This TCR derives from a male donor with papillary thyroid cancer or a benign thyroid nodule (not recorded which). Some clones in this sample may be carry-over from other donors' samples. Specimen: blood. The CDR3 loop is CASSWRQGAGNQPQHF. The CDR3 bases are TGCGCCAGCAGCTGGCGACAGGGGGCAGGTAATCAGCCCCAGCATTTT. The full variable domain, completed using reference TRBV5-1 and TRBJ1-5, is KAGVTQTPRYLIKTRGQQVTLSCSPISGHRSVSWYQQTPGQGLQFLFEYFSETQRNKGNFPGRFSGRQFSNSRSEMNVSTLELGDSALYLCASSWRQGAGNQPQHFGDGTRLSIL.